Listed here is a single T cell receptor (beta chain). This sample is drawn from a study of blood T cell repertoires in COVID-19. Across the whole study: Acute and convalescent COVID-19 samples came from the United States, Italy and Spain. PBMCs, B-cell-depleted T cells, or T cells provided the cDNA or gDNA that made up the material.

The cohort comprised adults aged 18 to 89 years residing in 20 to 25 US areas. Participants reported their clinical history, and cohort assignment relied on those reports. The data were produced by immunoSEQ multiplex PCR, yet TCRdb's version contains in-frame clones alone and is incomplete. The sample has around 250,000 clones, more than 75% seen once; the top ten hold 1.5% to 2%. The V and J ends lost 4 bases and 4 bases, in that order; junction bases with no gene match: 7. CDR1 is SGDLS and CDR2 is YYNGEE in the germline V gene. CDR3 length: 15 amino acids. The TCR comes from a woman between 45 and 60 years old who had recovered from COVID-19. The sequenced sample consisted of PBMCs or T cells enriched from blood (not recorded which). The rearrangement links TRBV9 to TRBJ2-7, with 11 bases aligning to TRBD1. DNA of the CDR3: TGTGCCAGCAGCCCGACGGACAGGGGGCAGTACGAGCAGTACTTC. This translates into CASSPTDRGQYEQYF.